This T cell receptor beta chain is drawn from a study of identical twins. The study, taken as a whole, reports: Beta out-of-frame sequences showed weaker excess sharing between twins.

Template switching supplied a universal primer site; unique molecular identifiers were carried on the cDNA. TCRdb recomputed calls from the 5' RACE reads with MiXCR, one row per CDR3 protein. The top ten clones hold roughly 9% of a sample with a few hundred thousand distinct CDR3 sequences, approximately 8.8% of them seen once. Germline V gene data show CDR1 as LNHDA and CDR2 as SQIVND (reference sequence). Germline trimming cut 1 base from V and 0 bases from J; bases unmatched to any gene: 14. CDR3 size: 21 residues. About this clonotype itself: Its antigen is undetermined.

Sequencing input: naive T cells sorted from blood. The chain recombines TRBV19 with TRBJ2-1; 11 bases agree with TRBD2. This clonotype was sampled from a woman in her 50s in good health. CDR3 DNA: TGTGCCAGTAGTATAGGGGGCGGGACTAGCGGCTACCTGAGCTCCTACAATGAGCAGTTCTTC. Its protein product is CASSIGGGTSGYLSSYNEQFF.